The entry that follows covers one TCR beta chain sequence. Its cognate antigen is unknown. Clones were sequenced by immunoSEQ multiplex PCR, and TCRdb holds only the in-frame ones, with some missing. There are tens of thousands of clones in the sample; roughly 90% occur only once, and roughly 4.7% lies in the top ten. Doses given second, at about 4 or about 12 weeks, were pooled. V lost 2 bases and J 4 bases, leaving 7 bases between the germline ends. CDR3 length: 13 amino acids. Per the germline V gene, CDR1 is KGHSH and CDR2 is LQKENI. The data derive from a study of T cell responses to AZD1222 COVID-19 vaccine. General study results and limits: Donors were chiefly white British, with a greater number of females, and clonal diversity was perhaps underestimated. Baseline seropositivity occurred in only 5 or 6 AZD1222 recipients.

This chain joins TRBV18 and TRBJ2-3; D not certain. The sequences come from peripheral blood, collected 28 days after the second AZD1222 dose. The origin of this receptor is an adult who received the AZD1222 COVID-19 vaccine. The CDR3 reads CASSPISPDTQYF. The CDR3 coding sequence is TGTGCCAGCTCACCAATCAGTCCAGATACGCAGTATTTT.